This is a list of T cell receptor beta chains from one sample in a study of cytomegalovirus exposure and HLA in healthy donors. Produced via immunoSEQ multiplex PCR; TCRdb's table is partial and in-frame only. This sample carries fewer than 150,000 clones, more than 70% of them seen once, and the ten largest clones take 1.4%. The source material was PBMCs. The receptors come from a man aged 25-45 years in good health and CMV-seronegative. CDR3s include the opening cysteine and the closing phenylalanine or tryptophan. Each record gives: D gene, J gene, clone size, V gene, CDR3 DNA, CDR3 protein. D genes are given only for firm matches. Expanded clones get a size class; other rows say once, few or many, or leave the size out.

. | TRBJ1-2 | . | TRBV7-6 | TGTGCCAGCAGCTTAGATCCGCAGGGCGGCTACACCTTC | CASSLDPQGGYTF
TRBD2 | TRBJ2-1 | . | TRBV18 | TGTGCCAGCTCACCGGGGACTAGCGGGACTCTCAATGAGCAGTTCTTC | CASSPGTSGTLNEQFF
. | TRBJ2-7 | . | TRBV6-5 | TGTGCCAGCAGTCACAAGGAGCGACAGTACTTC | CASSHKERQYF
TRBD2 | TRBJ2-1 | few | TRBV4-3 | TGCGCCAGCAGCCAAGTCACGGGAGGTTCCTACAATGAGCAGTTCTTC | CASSQVTGGSYNEQFF
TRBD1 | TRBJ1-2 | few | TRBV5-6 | TGTGCCAGCAGAAGGGGACAGGGGACCTATGGCTACACCTTC | CASRRGQGTYGYTF
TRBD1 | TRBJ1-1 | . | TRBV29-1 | TGCAGCGGGGGACAGATGAACACTGAAGCTTTCTTT | CSGGQMNTEAFF
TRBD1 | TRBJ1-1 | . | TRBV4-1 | TGCGCCAGCAGCCTACTAGGGACAGGGGGCACTGAAGCTTTCTTT | CASSLLGTGGTEAFF
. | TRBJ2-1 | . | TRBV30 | TGTGCCTGGAATATTTACAATGAGCAGTTCTTC | CAWNIYNEQFF
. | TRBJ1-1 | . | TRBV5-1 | TGCGCCAGCAGCTTGTTTCAGGAGGGCACTGAAGCTTTCTTT | CASSLFQEGTEAFF
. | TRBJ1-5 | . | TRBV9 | TGTGCCAGCAGCGTAGCGGCAGGGTCGCAGCCCCAGCATTTT | CASSVAAGSQPQHF
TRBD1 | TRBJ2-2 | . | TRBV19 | TGTGCCACCAGGGGACAGGGTTTGGGGGAGCTGTTTTTT | CATRGQGLGELFF
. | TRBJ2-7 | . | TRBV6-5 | TGTGCCAGCAGTGGAACGGAGGGGCAGTACTTC | CASSGTEGQYF
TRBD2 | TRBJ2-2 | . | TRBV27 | TGTGCCAGCAGTCTCGGGACTAGCTTCGGGGAGCTGTTTTTT | CASSLGTSFGELFF
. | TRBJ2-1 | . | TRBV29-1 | TGCAGCGCCGAGGGGGCGGGGAGCTCCTACAATGAGCAGTTCTTC | CSAEGAGSSYNEQFF
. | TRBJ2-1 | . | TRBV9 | TGTGCCAGCAGCGTGGCACTTCGGAGGGCCAATGAGCAGTTCTTC | CASSVALRRANEQFF
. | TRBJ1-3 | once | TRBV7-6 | TGTGCCAGCAGCTTAGGGGGGACTCACTCTGGAAACACCATATATTTT | CASSLGGTHSGNTIYF
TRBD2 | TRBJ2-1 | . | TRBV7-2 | TGTGCCAGCAACATGTGGACTAGCGGGCCCTACAATGAGCAGTTCTTC | CASNMWTSGPYNEQFF
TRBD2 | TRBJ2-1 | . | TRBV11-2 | TGTGCCAGCAGCTTAGATCGGCCTTTTCAGCGGGGGCACGGGTTCTTC | CASSLDRPFQRGHGFF
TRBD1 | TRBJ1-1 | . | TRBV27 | TGTGCCAGCAGAACAGGGGGCTGGGGCACTGAAGCTTTCTTT | CASRTGGWGTEAFF
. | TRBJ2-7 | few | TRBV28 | TGTGCCAGCGGGGACAGGGTGAAGCGGGAGCGGGAGCAGTACTTC | CASGDRVKREREQYF
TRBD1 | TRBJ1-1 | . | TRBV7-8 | TGTGCCAGCAGATTACAGGGGCTACGACCGAACACTGAAGCTTTCTTT | CASRLQGLRPNTEAFF
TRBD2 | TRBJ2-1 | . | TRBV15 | TGTGCCACCAGCAGATCCCTAGCGGGCACGAATGAGCAGTTCTTC | CATSRSLAGTNEQFF
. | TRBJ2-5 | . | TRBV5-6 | TGTGCCAGCAGCTCCGGACAGCGACGGGAGACCCAGTACTTC | CASSSGQRRETQYF
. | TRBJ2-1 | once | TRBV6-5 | TGTGCCAGCAGTTACAGGGGTTTCAAGAGTGAGCAGTTCTTC | CASSYRGFKSEQFF
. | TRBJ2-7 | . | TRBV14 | TGTGCCAGCAGCCAAGGGTTGGGGGGTATTGTCGAGCAGTACTTC | CASSQGLGGIVEQYF
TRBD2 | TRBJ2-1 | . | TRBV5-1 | TGCGCCAGCAGCTTTGGCGGGGGTAACTCCTACAATGAGCAGTTCTTC | CASSFGGGNSYNEQFF
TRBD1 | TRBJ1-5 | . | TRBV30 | TGTGCCTGGGGGACAGGGACGAGAATACGGCCCCAGCATTTT | CAWGTGTRIRPQHF
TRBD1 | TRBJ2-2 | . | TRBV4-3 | TGCGCCAGCAGCCAAGATTTTGTCGGACAGGGGGTTTCCGGGGAGCTGTTTTTT | CASSQDFVGQGVSGELFF
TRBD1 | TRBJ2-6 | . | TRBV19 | TGTGCCAGTAGGGGACAGGGATCTGGGGCCAACGTCCTGACTTTC | CASRGQGSGANVLTF